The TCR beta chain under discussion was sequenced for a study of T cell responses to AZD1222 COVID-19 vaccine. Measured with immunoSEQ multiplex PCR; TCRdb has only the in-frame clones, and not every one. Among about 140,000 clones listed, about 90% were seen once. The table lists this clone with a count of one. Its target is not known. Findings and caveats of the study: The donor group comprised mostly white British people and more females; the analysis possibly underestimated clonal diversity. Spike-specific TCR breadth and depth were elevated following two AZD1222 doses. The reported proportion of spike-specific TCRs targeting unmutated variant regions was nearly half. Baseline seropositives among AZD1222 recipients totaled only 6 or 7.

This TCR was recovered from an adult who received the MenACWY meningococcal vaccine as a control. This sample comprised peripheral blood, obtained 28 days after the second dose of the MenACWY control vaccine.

CDR3 nucleotides: TGCAGCGTTGAAGGTGCGGGGGCTGGCCAGCCCCAGCATTTT. This translates into CSVEGAGAGQPQHF. This rearrangement joins TRBV29-1 to TRBJ1-5; D might be TRBD1 (6 bases). With 1 base removed from V and 7 bases from J, the gap between germline ends came to 14 bases. CDR3 length: 14 residues. Germline V gene data show CDR1 as SQVTM and CDR2 as ANQGSEA.